One sample yielded the 2 T cell receptor beta chains listed below, sequenced in a study of long-term antiretroviral therapy in people with HIV. The immunoSEQ assay was v3.0, run at survey level. Clones were sequenced by immunoSEQ multiplex PCR, and TCRdb holds only the in-frame ones, with some missing. The sample has 20,000 or so clones, over 80% seen once. Sequences were derived from unsorted PBMCs, sampled 1.8 years before starting antiretroviral therapy. These receptors were obtained from a man between 50 and 59 years old with HIV.

The chain combines TRBV4-3 with TRBJ1-1; a weak D match, TRBD1 (5 bases). Per the germline V gene, CDR1 is LGHNA and CDR2 is YSLEER. The CDR3 is 14 amino acids. Trimming cost V 4 bases and J 10 bases, with 19 bases left between them. This CDR3 reads CASSPTGTSVGAFF. The DNA of the CDR3 is TGCGCCAGCAGCCCAACCGGGACGTCAGTGGGAGCTTTCTTT.

This sequence joins TRBV30 and TRBJ1-3; TRBD1 matches at 7 bases. J lost 2 bases, V lost 4 bases, and 5 bases had no gene match. This CDR3 contains 14 residues. Looked up from germline, CDR1 is GTSNPN and CDR2 is SVGIG (reference sequence). CDR3 sequence reads: CAWKVRGTGNTIYF. CDR3 bases: TGTGCCTGGAAGGTCAGGGGGACTGGAAACACCATATATTTT. Full variable domain (missing parts from reference TRBV30 and TRBJ1-3): SQTIHQWPATLVQPVGSPLSLECTVEGTSNPNLYWYRQAAGRGLQLLFYSVGIGQISSEVPQNLSASRPQDRQFILSSKKLLLSDSGFYLCAWKVRGTGNTIYFGEGSWLTVV.